This T cell receptor beta chain stems from a study of CD8 T cells in Susac syndrome. Random hexamers were used to reverse transcribe an amount of roughly 0.5 to 1 ug RNA. With immunoSEQ multiplex PCR, TCR beta CDR3 was amplified across 54 Vbeta and 13 Jbeta. TCRdb passed the immunoSEQ multiplex PCR reads through MiXCR, listing each CDR3 protein once. Among about 300,000 distinct CDR3 sequences, just over 90% were seen once, and the ten largest hold over 0.05%. Peripheral blood CD8+ and CD4+ T cells were profiled by TCR beta sequencing. Relapsing-remitting disease, either stable or active, was present in the treatment-naive patients who were the multiple sclerosis controls. TEMRA cells were FACS-enriched, with CD8+ and CD4+ T cells isolated negatively. The sequence was obtained from a human donor with multiple sclerosis. The sample comprised CD4+ T cells from PBMCs.

The CDR3 DNA sequence: TGCAGCGTACTTTGGGGGGGGGTGAACACTGAAGCTTTCTTT. Its protein product is CSVLWGGVNTEAFF. J is TRBJ1-1 and V is TRBV29-1, with a tentative D call TRBD1 (5 bases). The V end lost 6 bases, the J end lost 0 bases, and 14 bases lay between the germline ends. The CDR3 has 14 amino acids. Germline lookup yields CDR1 SQVTM and CDR2 ANQGSEA.